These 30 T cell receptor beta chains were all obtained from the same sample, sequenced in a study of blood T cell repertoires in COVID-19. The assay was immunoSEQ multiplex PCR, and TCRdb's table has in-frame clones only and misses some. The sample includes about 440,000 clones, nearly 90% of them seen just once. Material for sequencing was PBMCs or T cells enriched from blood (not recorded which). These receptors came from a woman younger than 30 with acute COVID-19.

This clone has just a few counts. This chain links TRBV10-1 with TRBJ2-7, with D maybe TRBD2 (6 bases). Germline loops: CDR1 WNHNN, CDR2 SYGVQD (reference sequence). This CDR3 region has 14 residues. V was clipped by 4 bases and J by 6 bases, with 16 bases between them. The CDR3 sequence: CASSAGWGVVEQYF. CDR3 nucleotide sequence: TGCGCCAGCAGTGCAGGGTGGGGGGTCGTCGAGCAGTACTTC.

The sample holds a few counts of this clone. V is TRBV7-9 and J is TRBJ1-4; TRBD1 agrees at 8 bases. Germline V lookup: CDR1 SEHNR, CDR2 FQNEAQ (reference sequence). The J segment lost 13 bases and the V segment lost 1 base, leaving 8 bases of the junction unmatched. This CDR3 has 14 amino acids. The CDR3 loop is CASSLGTGTGGLFF. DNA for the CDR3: TGTGCCAGCAGCTTAGGGACCGGGACAGGAGGACTGTTTTTT.

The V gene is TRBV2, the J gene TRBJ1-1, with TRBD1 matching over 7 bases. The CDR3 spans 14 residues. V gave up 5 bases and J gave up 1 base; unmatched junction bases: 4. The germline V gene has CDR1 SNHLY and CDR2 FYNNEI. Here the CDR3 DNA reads TGTGCCAGCAGTACCGGACAGGAGAACACTGAAGCTTTCTTT. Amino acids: CASSTGQENTEAFF.

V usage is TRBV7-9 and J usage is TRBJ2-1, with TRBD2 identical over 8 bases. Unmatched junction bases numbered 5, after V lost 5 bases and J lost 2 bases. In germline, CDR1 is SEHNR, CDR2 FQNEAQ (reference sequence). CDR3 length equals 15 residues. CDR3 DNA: TGTGCCAGCAGCCCAAAGCGGGAGACCTACAATGAGCAGTTCTTC. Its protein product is CASSPKRETYNEQFF.

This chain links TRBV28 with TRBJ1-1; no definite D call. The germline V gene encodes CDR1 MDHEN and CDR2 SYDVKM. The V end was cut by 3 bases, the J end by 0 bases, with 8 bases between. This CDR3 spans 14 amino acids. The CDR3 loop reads CASSFPRLNTEAFF. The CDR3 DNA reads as TGTGCCAGCAGTTTCCCCAGATTGAACACTGAAGCTTTCTTT. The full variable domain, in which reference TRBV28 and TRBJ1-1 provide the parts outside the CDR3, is DVKVTQSSRYLVKRTGEKVFLECVQDMDHENMFWYRQDPGLGLRLIYFSYDVKMKEKGDIPEGYSVSREKKERFSLILESASTNQTSMYLCASSFPRLNTEAFFGQGTRLTVV.

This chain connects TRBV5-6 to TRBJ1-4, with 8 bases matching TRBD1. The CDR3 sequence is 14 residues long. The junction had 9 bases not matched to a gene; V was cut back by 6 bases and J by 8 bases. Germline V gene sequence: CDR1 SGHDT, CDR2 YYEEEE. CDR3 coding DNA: TGTGCCAGCACCCAGGACAGGGAGGGCGAAAAACTGTTTTTT. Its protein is CASTQDREGEKLFF.

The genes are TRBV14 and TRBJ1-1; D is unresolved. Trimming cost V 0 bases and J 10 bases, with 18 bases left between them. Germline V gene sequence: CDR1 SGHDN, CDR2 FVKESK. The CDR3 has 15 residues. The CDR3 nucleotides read TGTGCCAGCAGCCAAGAAGGCGGTCGAGGCTGGCGAGCTTTCTTT. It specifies CASSQEGGRGWRAFF. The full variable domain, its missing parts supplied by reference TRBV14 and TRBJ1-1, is EAGVTQFPSHSVIEKGQTVTLRCDPISGHDNLYWYRRVMGKEIKFLLHFVKESKQDESGMPNNRFLAERTGGTYSTLKVQPAELEDSGVYFCASSQEGGRGWRAFFGQGTRLTVV.

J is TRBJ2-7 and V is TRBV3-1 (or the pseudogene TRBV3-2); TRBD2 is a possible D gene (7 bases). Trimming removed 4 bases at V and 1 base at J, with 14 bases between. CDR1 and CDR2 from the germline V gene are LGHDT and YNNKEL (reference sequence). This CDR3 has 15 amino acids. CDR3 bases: TGTGCCAGCAGCCCTCGGGGGGCCTCTTCCTACGAGCAGTACTTC. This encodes CASSPRGASSYEQYF.

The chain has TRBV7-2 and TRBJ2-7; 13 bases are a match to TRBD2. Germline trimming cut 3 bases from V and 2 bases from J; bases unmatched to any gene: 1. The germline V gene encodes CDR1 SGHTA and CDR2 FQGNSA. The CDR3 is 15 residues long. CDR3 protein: CASSLGLAGPYEQYF. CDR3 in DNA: TGTGCCAGCAGCTTGGGACTAGCGGGACCCTACGAGCAGTACTTC.

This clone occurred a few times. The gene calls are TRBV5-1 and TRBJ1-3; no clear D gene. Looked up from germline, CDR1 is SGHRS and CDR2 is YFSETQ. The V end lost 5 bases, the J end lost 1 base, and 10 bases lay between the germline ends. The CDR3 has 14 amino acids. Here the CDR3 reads CASSSGMSGNTIYF. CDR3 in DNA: TGCGCCAGCAGTTCCGGGATGTCTGGAAACACCATATATTTT.

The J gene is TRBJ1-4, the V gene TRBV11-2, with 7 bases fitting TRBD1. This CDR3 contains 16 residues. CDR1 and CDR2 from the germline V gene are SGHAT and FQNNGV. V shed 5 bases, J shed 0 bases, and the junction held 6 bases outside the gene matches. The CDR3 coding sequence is TGTGCCAGCAGCAAGGGACAGTCTGCAACTAATGAAAAACTGTTTTTT. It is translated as CASSKGQSATNEKLFF.

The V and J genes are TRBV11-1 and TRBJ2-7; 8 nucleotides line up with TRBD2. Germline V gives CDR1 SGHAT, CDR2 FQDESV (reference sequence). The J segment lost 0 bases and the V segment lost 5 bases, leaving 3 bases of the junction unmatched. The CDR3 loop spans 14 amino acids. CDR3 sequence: CASSATSGSYEQYF. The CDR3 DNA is TGTGCCAGCAGCGCCACTAGCGGCTCCTACGAGCAGTACTTC.

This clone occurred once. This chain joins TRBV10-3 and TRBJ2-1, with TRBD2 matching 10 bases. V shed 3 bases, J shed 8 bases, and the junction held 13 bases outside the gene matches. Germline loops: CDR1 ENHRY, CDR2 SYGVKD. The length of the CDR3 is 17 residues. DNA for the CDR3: TGTGCCATCAGTGACCCGGGACTAGCGACAGGGAGGGATGAGCAGTTCTTC. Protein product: CAISDPGLATGRDEQFF.

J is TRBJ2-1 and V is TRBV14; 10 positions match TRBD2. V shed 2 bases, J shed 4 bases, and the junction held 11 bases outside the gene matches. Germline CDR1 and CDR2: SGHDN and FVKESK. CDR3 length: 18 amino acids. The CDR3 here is CASSQNLAGDPRYNEQFF. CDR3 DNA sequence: TGTGCCAGCAGCCAAAACCTAGCGGGAGACCCCCGATACAATGAGCAGTTCTTC.

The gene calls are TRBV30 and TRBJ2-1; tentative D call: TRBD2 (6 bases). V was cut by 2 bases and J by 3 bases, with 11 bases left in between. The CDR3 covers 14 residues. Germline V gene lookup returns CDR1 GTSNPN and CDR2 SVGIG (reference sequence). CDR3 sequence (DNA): TGTGCCTGGAGTCCCGGAGGGGACTACAATGAGCAGTTCTTC. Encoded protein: CAWSPGGDYNEQFF.

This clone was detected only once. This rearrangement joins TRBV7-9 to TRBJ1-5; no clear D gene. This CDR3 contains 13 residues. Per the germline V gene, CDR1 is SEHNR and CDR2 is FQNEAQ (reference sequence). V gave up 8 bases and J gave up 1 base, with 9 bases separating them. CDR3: CASEGGSNQPQHF. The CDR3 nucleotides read TGTGCCAGCGAGGGAGGAAGCAATCAGCCCCAGCATTTT.

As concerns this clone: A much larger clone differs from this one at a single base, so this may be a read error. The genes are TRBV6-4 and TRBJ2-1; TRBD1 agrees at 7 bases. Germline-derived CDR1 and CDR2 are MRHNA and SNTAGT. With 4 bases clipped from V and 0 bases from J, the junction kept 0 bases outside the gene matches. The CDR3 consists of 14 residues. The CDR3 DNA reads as TGTGCCAGCAGTGGGGACAGCTCCTACAATGAGCAGTTCTTC. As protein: CASSGDSSYNEQFF.

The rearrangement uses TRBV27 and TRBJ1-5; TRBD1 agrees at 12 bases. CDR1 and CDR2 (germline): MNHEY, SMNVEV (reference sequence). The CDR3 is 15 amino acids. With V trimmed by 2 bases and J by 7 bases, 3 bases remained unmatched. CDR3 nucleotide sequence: TGTGCCAGCAGTTTAGGGACAGGGGGCTACCAGCCCCAGCATTTT. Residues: CASSLGTGGYQPQHF.

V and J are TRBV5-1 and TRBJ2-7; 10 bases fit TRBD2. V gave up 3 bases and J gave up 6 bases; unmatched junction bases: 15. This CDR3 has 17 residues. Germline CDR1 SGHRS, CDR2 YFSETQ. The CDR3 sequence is CASSYVGLAGAPGEQYF. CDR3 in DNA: TGCGCCAGCAGCTATGTCGGGCTAGCGGGGGCCCCTGGCGAGCAGTACTTC.

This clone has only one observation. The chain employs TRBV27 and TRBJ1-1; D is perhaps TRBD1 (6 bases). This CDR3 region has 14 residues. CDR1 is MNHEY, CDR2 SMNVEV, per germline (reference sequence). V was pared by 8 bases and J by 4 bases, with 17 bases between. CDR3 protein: CASGGPTWGTEAFF. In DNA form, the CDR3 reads TGTGCCAGCGGGGGCCCGACCTGGGGCACTGAAGCTTTCTTT.

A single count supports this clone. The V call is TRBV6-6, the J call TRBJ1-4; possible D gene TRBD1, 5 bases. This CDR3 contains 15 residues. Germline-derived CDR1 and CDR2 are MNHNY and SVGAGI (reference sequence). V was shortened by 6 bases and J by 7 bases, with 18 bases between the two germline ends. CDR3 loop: CASSRPGGNGEKLFF. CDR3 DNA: TGTGCCAGCAGCCGGCCGGGGGGGAATGGTGAAAAACTGTTTTTT.

The CDR3 loop is CASSQALSGGYNEQFF. CDR3 DNA: TGTGCCAGCAGCCAAGCCCTTAGCGGGGGCTACAATGAGCAGTTCTTC. This rearrangement joins TRBV3-1 (or the pseudogene TRBV3-2) to TRBJ2-1; 9 bases line up with TRBD2. V trimming: 1 base; J trimming: 3 bases; junction bases outside the gene matches: 4. Germline V gene lookup returns CDR1 LGHDT and CDR2 YNNKEL (reference sequence). The CDR3 covers 16 residues.

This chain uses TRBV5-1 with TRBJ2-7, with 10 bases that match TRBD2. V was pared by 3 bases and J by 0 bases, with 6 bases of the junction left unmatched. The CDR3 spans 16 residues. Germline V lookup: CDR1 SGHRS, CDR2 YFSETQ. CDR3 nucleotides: TGCGCCAGCAGCTCGGAGCGGGGGGGGACCTCCTACGAGCAGTACTTC. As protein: CASSSERGGTSYEQYF.

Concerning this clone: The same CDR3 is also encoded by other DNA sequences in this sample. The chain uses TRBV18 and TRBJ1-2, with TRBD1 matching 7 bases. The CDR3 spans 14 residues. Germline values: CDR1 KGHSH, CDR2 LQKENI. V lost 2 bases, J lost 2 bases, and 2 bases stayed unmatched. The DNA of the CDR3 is TGTGCCAGCTCACCAGGACAGGAAAACTATGGCTACACCTTC. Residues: CASSPGQENYGYTF. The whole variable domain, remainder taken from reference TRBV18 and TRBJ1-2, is NAGVMQNPRHLVRRRGQEARLRCSPMKGHSHVYWYRQLPEEGLKFMVYLQKENIIDESGMPKERFSAEFPKEGPSILRIQQVVRGDSAAYFCASSPGQENYGYTFGSGTRLTVV.

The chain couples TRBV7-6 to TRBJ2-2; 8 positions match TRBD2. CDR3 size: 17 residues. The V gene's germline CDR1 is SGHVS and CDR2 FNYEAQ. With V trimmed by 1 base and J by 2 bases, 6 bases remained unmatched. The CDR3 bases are TGTGCCAGCAGCTTAGTGGCTGCGGGGGGAAACACCGGGGAGCTGTTTTTT. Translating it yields CASSLVAAGGNTGELFF. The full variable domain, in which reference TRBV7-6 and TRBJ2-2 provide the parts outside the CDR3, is GAGVSQSPRYKVTKRGQDVALRCDPISGHVSLYWYRQALGQGPEFLTYFNYEAQQDKSGLPNDRFSAERPEGSISTLTIQRTEQRDSAMYRCASSLVAAGGNTGELFFGEGSRLTVL.

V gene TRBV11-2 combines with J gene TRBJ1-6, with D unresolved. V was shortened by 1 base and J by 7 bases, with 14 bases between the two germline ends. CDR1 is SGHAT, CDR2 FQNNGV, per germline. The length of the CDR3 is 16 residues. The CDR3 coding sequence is TGTGCCAGCAGCTTAGCGGGAGTGGGAATCAATTCACCCCTCCACTTT. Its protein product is CASSLAGVGINSPLHF.

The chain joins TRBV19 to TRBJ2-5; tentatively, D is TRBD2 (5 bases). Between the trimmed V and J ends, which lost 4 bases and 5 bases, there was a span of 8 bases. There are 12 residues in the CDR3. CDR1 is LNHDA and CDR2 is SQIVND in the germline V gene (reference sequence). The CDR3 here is CASSTTGETQYF. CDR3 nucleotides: TGTGCCAGTAGTACAACGGGGGAGACCCAGTACTTC.

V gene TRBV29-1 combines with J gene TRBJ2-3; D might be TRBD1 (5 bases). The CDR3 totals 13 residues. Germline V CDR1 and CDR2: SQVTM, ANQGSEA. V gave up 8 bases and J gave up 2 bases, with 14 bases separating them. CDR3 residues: CSFRVWNTDTQYF. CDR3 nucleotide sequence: TGCAGCTTCAGGGTTTGGAACACAGATACGCAGTATTTT.

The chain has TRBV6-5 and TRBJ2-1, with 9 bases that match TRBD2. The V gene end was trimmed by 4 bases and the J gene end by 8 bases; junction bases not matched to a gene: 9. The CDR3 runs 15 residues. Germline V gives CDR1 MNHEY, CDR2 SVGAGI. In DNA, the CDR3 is TGTGCCAGCAGTTCCCCCGGGACTAGCAACTATGAGCAGTTCTTC. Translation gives CASSSPGTSNYEQFF.

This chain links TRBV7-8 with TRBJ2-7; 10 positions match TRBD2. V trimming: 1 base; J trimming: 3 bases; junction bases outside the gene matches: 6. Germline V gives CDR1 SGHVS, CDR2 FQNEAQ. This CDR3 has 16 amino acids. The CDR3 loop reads CASSLGLAGNNYEQYF. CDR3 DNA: TGTGCCAGCAGCTTAGGACTAGCGGGCAATAACTACGAGCAGTACTTC.